Described below is a single TCR beta chain sequence and its context. Its antigen remains unidentified. The CDR3 is 15 amino acids. V trimming: 8 bases; J trimming: 4 bases; junction bases outside the gene matches: 9. Germline V gives CDR1 MNHEY, CDR2 SVGAGI. This sample is part of a study of T cell responses to AZD1222 COVID-19 vaccine. Study conclusions and caveats: Seropositive status at baseline applied to only a handful of AZD1222 recipients. Vaccine-related CD4 TCRs covered spike, predominating at 160-218 and 743-854.

Assay used: immunoSEQ multiplex PCR; TCRdb lists only in-frame clones, some missing. The top ten clones hold less than 6% of a sample with under 110,000 clones, under 90% of them seen once. Sequenced here: peripheral blood, sampled on day 0 of AZD1222 vaccination. This chain connects TRBV6-5 to TRBJ2-3; 10 bases align to TRBD1. This sequence was found in an adult in good health. The chain's CDR3 is CASAPGQGRSDTQYF. CDR3 DNA: TGTGCCAGCGCCCCGGGACAGGGGCGCTCAGATACGCAGTATTTT.